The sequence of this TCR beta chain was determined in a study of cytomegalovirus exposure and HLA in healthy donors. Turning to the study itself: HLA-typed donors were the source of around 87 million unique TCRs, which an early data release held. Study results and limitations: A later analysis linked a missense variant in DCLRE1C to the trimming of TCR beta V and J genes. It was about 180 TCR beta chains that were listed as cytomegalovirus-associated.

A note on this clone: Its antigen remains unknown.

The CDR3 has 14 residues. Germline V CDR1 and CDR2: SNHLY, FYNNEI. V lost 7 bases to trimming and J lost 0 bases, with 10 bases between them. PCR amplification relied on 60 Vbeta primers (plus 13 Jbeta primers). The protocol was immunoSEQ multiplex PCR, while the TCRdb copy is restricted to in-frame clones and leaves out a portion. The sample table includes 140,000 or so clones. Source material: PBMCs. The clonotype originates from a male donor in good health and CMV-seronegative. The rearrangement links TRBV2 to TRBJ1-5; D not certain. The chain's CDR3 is CASMADNSNQPQHF. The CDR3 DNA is TGTGCCAGCATGGCAGACAATAGCAATCAGCCCCAGCATTTT.